Below, 17 T cell receptor beta chains from the same sample are listed, as sequenced in a study of beta chain features in type 1 diabetes. These TCRs are of unknown antigen specificity. Expressed TCRB transcripts were sequenced after all isolated RNA was converted to cDNA. Data came from immunoSEQ multiplex PCR; TCRdb stores just in-frame clones and leaves some out. Of around 150,000 clones in the sample, approximately 8.7% are singletons; the top ten hold roughly 0.72%. Whole-study results and caveats: The study found moderately but significantly shorter TCRB CDR3s in all four CD4+ subsets of Type 1 diabetes patients.

The material sequenced was central memory CD4+ T cells from blood. The receptors stem from a woman aged 25 to 39 with type 1 diabetes.

This sequence joins TRBV23-1 and TRBJ2-2; D is ambiguous. TRBV23-1 is known as an ORF, though its function is uncertain. The CDR3 has 13 amino acids. V was clipped by 7 bases and J by 4 bases, with 10 bases between them. CDR3 protein: CASNPLFTGELFF. The CDR3 DNA sequence: TGCGCCAGCAATCCACTCTTCACCGGGGAGCTGTTTTTT.

This clone has only a few counts. This chain connects TRBV7-2 to TRBJ2-1; 10 nucleotides align to TRBD2. Trimming cost V 6 bases and J 9 bases; bases outside gene matches: 11. The germline CDR1 and CDR2 sequences are SGHTA and FQGNSA. There are 15 residues in the CDR3. This chain's CDR3 is CASRPPGLATSEQFF. Written as DNA, the CDR3 is TGTGCCAGCAGACCGCCGGGACTAGCGACTTCTGAGCAGTTCTTC.

This clone was found many times. The V call is TRBV7-3, the J call TRBJ2-2; 13 bases are a match to TRBD2. V was pared by 5 bases and J by 5 bases, with 2 bases of the junction left unmatched. CDR3 length: 15 amino acids. Germline lookup yields CDR1 SGHTA and CDR2 FQGTGA. CDR3 in amino acids: CASSPGLAGTGELFF. CDR3 in DNA: TGTGCCAGCAGCCCGGGACTAGCGGGGACCGGGGAGCTGTTTTTT.

The J gene is TRBJ2-3, the V gene TRBV5-1; 9 bases are a match to TRBD2. Germline CDR1 SGHRS, CDR2 YFSETQ. Trimming removed 3 bases from V and 0 bases from J; junction bases left unmatched: 5. This CDR3 is 16 amino acids long. The CDR3 spells CASSSTTSGSTDTQYF. In nucleotides, the CDR3 is TGCGCCAGCAGCTCTACAACTAGCGGGAGCACAGATACGCAGTATTTT.

This clone was detected only a few times. The chain joins TRBV5-5 to TRBJ1-2; 9 bases match TRBD1. CDR1 and CDR2 (germline): SGHKS, YYEKEE (reference sequence). The length of the CDR3 is 15 residues. V gave up 3 bases and J gave up 3 bases; unmatched junction bases: 6. CDR3 protein: CASSWLDRGDYGYTF. The CDR3 DNA follows: TGTGCCAGCAGCTGGCTGGACAGGGGCGACTATGGCTACACCTTC.

The gene calls are TRBV15 and TRBJ2-1; possible D gene TRBD2, 5 bases. Germline V gene lookup returns CDR1 LNHNV and CDR2 YYDKDF (reference sequence). This CDR3 comprises 15 residues. Trimming left V 3 bases short and J 7 bases short, with 16 bases between. The CDR3 DNA reads TGTGCCACCAGCAGCCTTCCTCTAGCTGCGAATGAGCAGTTCTTC. Protein: CATSSLPLAANEQFF.

The V gene is TRBV27, the J gene TRBJ1-2; 7 bases map to TRBD1. V lost 6 bases, J lost 4 bases, and 5 bases stayed unmatched. CDR3 length: 13 residues. Germline V lookup: CDR1 MNHEY, CDR2 SMNVEV (reference sequence). CDR3 amino acids: CASRTGQTYGYTF. The CDR3 DNA is TGTGCCAGCAGGACGGGACAGACCTATGGCTACACCTTC.

The chain employs TRBV10-3 and TRBJ2-7, with 10 bases identical to TRBD1. CDR3 length equals 15 residues. CDR1 is ENHRY, CDR2 SYGVKD, per germline. Trimming cost V 4 bases and J 4 bases; bases outside gene matches: 7. The CDR3 region has the DNA TGTGCCATCAGTGGGGGGGACAGGGGAGTTTACGAGCAGTACTTC. Translated, it gives CAISGGDRGVYEQYF.

The V and J genes are TRBV29-1 and TRBJ2-3; 9 positions match TRBD2. Germline CDR1 and CDR2: SQVTM and ANQGSEA. The CDR3 is 14 residues long. Unmatched junction bases numbered 5, after V lost 5 bases and J lost 2 bases. Here the CDR3 reads CSVLGLASTDTQYF. Written as DNA, the CDR3 is TGCAGCGTTCTAGGACTAGCGTCCACAGATACGCAGTATTTT.

The V call is TRBV14, the J call TRBJ2-3; D not resolved. Trimming removed 1 base at V and 4 bases at J, with 9 bases between. The CDR3 contains 14 residues. The V gene's germline CDR1 is SGHDN and CDR2 FVKESK. CDR3 residues: CASSQGLNADTQYF. In DNA form, the CDR3 reads TGTGCCAGCAGCCAAGGGCTGAACGCAGATACGCAGTATTTT.

This clone occurred a few times. The rearrangement joins TRBV6-5 to TRBJ2-6, with TRBD2 matching over 8 bases. The CDR3 has 15 amino acids. Unmatched junction bases numbered 1, after V lost 4 bases and J lost 2 bases. Germline CDR1 MNHEY, CDR2 SVGAGI. CDR3 in DNA: TGTGCCAGCAGTTCAGCGGGAGCTGGGGCCAACGTCCTGACTTTC. Protein product: CASSSAGAGANVLTF.

The genes are TRBV7-2 and TRBJ2-7; weak D call: TRBD1 (6 bases). The CDR3 consists of 15 residues. In germline, CDR1 is SGHTA, CDR2 FQGNSA. V shed 2 bases and J shed 2 bases, with 13 bases lying between them. This CDR3 reads CASSLSQGHAYEQYF. The CDR3 nucleotides read TGTGCCAGCAGCTTAAGTCAGGGACATGCCTACGAGCAGTACTTC.

The rearrangement uses TRBV30 and TRBJ2-7; 13 bases are shared with TRBD2. CDR3 length: 15 amino acids. The junction had 4 bases not matched to a gene; V was cut back by 3 bases and J by 2 bases. The germline CDR1 and CDR2 sequences are GTSNPN and SVGIG (reference sequence). The CDR3 sequence: CAWRGGTSGTYEQYF. CDR3 sequence (DNA): TGTGCCTGGAGGGGAGGGACTAGCGGGACCTACGAGCAGTACTTC.

The table lists this clone with a few counts. For the CDR3, the DNA is TGCGCCAGCAGTGAGACAGGGCCCCGAACTGAAGCTTTCTTT. This sequence encodes CASSETGPRTEAFF. The chain links TRBV10-2 to TRBJ1-1; D might be TRBD1 (6 bases). CDR3 size: 14 residues. Germline values: CDR1 WSHSY, CDR2 SAAADI. The V gene lost 2 bases and the J gene lost 5 bases, with 12 bases spanning the gap.

The V call is TRBV7-2, the J call TRBJ2-3; unclear D gene. The CDR3 runs to 14 residues. The V gene's germline CDR1 is SGHTA and CDR2 FQGNSA. Trimming took off 3 bases at V and 2 bases at J, with 9 bases between the two ends. CDR3 in DNA: TGTGCCAGCAGCTTTAACCGGGTCACAGATACGCAGTATTTT. This encodes CASSFNRVTDTQYF.

This clone was picked up a small number of times. J is TRBJ2-7 and V is TRBV19, with no clear D. The CDR3 spans 14 residues. The germline V gene encodes CDR1 LNHDA and CDR2 SQIVND (reference sequence). V gave up 3 bases and J gave up 2 bases, with 11 bases separating them. CDR3 loop: CASSIASDPYEQYF. The DNA of the CDR3 is TGTGCCAGTAGTATCGCGAGCGACCCCTACGAGCAGTACTTC.

In its sample, this clone was seen a few times. This chain connects TRBV2 to TRBJ2-4; D is possibly TRBD1 (6 bases). CDR1 SNHLY and CDR2 FYNNEI come from the germline V gene. The length of the CDR3 is 15 residues. Trimming stripped 3 bases from V and 0 bases from J, with 9 bases between. The CDR3 region has the DNA TGTGCCAGCAGTGATTCGGGACAAGCCAAAAACATTCAGTACTTC. It codes for CASSDSGQAKNIQYF.